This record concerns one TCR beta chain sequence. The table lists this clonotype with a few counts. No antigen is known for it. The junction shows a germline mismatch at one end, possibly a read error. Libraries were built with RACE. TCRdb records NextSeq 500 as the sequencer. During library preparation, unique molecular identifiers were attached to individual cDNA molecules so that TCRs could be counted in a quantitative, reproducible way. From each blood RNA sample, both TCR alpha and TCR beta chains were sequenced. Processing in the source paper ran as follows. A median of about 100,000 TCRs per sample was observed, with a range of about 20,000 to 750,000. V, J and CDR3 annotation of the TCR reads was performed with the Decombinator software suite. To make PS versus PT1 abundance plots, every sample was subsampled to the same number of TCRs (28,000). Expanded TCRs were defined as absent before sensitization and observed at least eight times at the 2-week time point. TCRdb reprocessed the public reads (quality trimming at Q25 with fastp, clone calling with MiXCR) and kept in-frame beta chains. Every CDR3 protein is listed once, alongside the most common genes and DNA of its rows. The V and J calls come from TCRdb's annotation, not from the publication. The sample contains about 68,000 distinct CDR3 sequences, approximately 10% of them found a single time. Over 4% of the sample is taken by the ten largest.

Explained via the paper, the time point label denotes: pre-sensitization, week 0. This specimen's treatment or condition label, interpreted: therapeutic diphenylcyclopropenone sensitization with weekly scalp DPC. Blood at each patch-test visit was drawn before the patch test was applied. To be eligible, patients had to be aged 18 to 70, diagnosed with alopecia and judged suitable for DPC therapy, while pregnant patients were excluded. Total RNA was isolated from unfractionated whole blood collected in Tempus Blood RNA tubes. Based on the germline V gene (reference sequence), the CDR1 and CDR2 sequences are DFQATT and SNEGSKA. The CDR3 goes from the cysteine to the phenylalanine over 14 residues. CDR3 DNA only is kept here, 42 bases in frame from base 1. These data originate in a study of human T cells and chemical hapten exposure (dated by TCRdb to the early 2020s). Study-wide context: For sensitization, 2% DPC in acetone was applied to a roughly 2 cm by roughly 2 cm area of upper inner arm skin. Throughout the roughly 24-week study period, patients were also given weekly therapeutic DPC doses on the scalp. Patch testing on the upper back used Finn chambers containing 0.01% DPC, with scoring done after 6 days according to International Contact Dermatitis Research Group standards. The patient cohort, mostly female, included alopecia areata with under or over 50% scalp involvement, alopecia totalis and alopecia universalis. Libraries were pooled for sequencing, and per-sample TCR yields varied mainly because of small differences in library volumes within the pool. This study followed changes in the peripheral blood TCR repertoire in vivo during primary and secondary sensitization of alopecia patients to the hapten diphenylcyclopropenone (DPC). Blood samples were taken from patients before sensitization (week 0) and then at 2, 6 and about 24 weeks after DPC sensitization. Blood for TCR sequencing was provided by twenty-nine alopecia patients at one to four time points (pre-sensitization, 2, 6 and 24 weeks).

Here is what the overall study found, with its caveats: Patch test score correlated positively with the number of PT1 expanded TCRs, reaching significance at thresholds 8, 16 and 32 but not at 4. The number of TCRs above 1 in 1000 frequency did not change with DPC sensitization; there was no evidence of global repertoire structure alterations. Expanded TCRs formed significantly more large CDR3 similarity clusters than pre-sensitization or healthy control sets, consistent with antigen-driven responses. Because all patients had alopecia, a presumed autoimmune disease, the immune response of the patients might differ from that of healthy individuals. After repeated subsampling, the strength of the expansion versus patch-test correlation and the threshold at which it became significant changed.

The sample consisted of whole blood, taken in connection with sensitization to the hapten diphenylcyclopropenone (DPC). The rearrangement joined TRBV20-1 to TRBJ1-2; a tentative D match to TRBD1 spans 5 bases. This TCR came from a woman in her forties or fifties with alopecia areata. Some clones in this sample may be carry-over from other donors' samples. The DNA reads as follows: TGCAGTGCTGGAGAGGACCAGGGAAACTATGGCTACACCTTC. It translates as CSAGEDQGNYGYTF.